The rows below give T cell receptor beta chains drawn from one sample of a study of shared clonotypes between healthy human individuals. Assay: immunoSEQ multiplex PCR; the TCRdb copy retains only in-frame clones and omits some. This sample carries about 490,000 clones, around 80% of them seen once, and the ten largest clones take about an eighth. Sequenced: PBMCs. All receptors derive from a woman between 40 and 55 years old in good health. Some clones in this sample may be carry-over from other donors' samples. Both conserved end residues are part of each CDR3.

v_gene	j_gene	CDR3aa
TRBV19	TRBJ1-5	CASSTPGVGNQPQHF
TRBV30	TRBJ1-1	CAWSRQANTEAFF
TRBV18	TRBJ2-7	CASSPPAVHEQYF
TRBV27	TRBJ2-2	CASSFGGRDTGELFF
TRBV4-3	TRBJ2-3	CASSQVAQVGGLTDTQYF
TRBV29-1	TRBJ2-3	CSARRGLAGGTDTQYF
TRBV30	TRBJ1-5	CAWSRFTGEYSNQPQHF
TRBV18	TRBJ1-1	CASSVLENTEAFF
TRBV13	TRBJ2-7	CASSRVTYEQYF
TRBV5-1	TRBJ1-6	CASSYSPTGEDSPLHF
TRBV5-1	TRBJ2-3	CASSLGAGDTQYF
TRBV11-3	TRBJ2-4	CASRKGVLAKNIQYF
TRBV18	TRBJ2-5	CASSPPTSGEETQYF
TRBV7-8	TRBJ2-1	CASSLAAHNEQFF
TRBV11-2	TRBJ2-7	CASGRERLATLDMHEQYF
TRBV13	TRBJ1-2	CASSSGDTNYGYTF
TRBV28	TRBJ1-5	CASSLEAGWIQPQHF
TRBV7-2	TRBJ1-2	CASSLAPGPYGYTF
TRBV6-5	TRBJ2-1	CASSYSKTVYNEQFF
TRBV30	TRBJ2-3	CAWAQGASLNTQYF
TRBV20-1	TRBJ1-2	CSGDRNYGYTF
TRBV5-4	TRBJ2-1	CASSLGSGSLNNEQFF
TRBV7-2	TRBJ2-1	CASSPSSVYNEQFF
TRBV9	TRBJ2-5	CASSVGRVAGFSQETQYF
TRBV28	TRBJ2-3	CASSFRLAGNTDTQYF
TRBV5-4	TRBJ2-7	CASSLVGFWDRGDEQYF
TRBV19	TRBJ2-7	CASSISRDTRNEQYF
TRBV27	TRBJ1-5	CASSLMGNANQPQHF
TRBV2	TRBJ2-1	CASSDRTGYNEQFF
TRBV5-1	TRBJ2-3	CASSKGTDFDTQYF
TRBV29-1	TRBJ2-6	CSVGTDSGANVLTF
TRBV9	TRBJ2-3	CASSVEGDGTDTQYF
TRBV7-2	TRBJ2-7	CASSYQYEQYF
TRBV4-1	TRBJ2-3	CASSQGGLAGVTDTQYF
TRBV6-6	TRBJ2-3	CASTRSTSTDTQYF
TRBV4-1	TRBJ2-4	CASSPWTSGRRLGDIQYF
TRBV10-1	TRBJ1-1	CASSDWTGSNTEAFF
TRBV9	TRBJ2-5	CASSPRAPPQETQYF
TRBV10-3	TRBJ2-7	CAISLTGPPSYYEQYF
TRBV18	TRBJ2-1	CASSPTMMKDSYPYNEQFF